This is a list of T cell receptor beta chains from one sample in a study of T cell responses to AZD1222 COVID-19 vaccine. Method: immunoSEQ multiplex PCR; TCRdb's copy keeps in-frame clones and lacks some. The sample contains about 68,000 clones, about 90% of which appear only once. The source material was peripheral blood, sampled on day 0 of AZD1222 vaccination. All receptors derive from an adult in good health. CDR3s include the opening cysteine and the closing phenylalanine or tryptophan. Clone size appears in some rows only: once, few, many, or a class for an expanded clone.

V gene	clone size	CDR3 protein
TRBV3-1/TRBV3-2	-	CASSQARTYEQYF
TRBV14	-	CASSQDLGELFF
TRBV4-1	-	CASSWGSFSYNEQFF
TRBV28	-	CATSPPGGSIHQPQHF
TRBV28	-	CASSLSTPDRGNTIYF
TRBV5-1	-	CARMDRGGEKLFF
TRBV28	-	CASSLGFSNQPQHF
TRBV4-3	-	CASSQGVSSGRRDNEQFF
TRBV27	-	CASSFKQGDTGELFF
TRBV6-5	once	CASSRTIGNDGYTF
TRBV9	-	CASSVGWPPNTGELFF
TRBV19	-	CASSMAGTGRDSPLHF
TRBV24-1	-	CATSDGGNNQPQHF
TRBV4-2	-	CASSQEGGDSSYEQYF
TRBV6-4	-	CASSEGSSNEQFF
TRBV24-1	-	CATSDLSGRGFTGELFF
TRBV5-1	-	CASSFEAGTYNEQFF
TRBV7-9	-	CASSLDGTTNNEQFF
TRBV2	-	CASIGTGSYNSPLHF
TRBV6-2/TRBV6-3	-	CASSISGTGSYEQYF
TRBV5-1	-	CASSLAGVDGYTF
TRBV6-5	-	CASSQGQGAHGYTF
TRBV5-4	once	CASSLGLAGEETQYF
TRBV19	-	CASTNRGGRAAEQFF
TRBV5-4	-	CASRRSGTDTQYF
TRBV4-1	-	CASSQALRSGDQPQHF
TRBV14	-	CASSFRGLSGYTF
TRBV6-2/TRBV6-3	-	CASSYPGLAGWTGELFF
TRBV4-2	-	CASSQDRARPLYNEQFF
TRBV2	-	CASSEGPRGTGPYNEQFF
TRBV4-1	-	CASSQAGQGNYGYTF
TRBV18	-	CASSPGQVEKLFF
TRBV29-1	-	CSVEGLGTEAFF
TRBV5-1	-	CASSLGGGDGYTF
TRBV18	-	CASSPGTAYGYTF
TRBV20-1	-	CSASKGRVTQPQHF
TRBV19	-	CASSRTGSTEAFF
TRBV2	-	CASSENRFLYGTEAFF
TRBV5-1	-	CASSLSPENTEAFF
TRBV4-1	-	CASSQDNQGGGYNSPLHF
TRBV28	-	CASSFGRLGQLTDTQYF
TRBV29-1	-	CSPEVGVQGYTF
TRBV29-1	-	CSVLGEAGTGELFF
TRBV20-1	-	CSASGTLNQPQHF
TRBV30	-	CAWSDGTSGGGANVLTF
TRBV28	-	CASSSHTSGYTF
TRBV19	-	CASMEGVTEAFF
TRBV6-4	-	CASSDSPGRNTEAFF
TRBV19	-	CASSIGTPNTEAFF
TRBV2	-	CASSSGPLAGGTYEQYF
TRBV7-9	-	CASSGLAGPTDTQYF
TRBV29-1	-	CSVYPTTGDPMNTEAFF
TRBV7-8	-	CASSLGGATEAFF
TRBV23-1	-	CASSLIGTGGPTGELFF
TRBV9	-	CASSVGPGLTNYEQYF